This T cell receptor beta chain was profiled in a study of T-cell reconstitution after alpha-beta-depleted transplantation in children. Whole-study findings and limits: Recipient T cells and thymic progenitors that survived gave rise to the high TCRbeta diversity observed at day 60 in some patients. T-cell counts and diversity at one year following transplant were attributed mainly to newly produced T cells.

This clonotype was recorded at least ten times. Its antigen is unidentified. V dropped 3 bases and J dropped 2 bases, with 14 bases sitting between them. The CDR3 is made up of 15 amino acids. Germline CDR1 is MNHEY and CDR2 is SMNVEV (reference sequence). Unique molecular identifiers were built into the TCRbeta library. TCRdb called the PCR reads again in MiXCR, with one record for every CDR3 protein. The profile covers fewer than 250,000 distinct CDR3 sequences, with around 8% appearing a single time and 6.3% taken by the ten largest. The chain joins TRBV27 to TRBJ2-7, with D possibly TRBD2 on 5 matching bases. This specimen was PBMCs, mostly from graft donor cells, taken 180 days after TCRalphabeta/CD19-depleted stem cell transplant. The TCR sequence derives from a male patient younger than 18 who had a stem cell transplant for acute lymphoblastic leukemia, so the T cells may come from the graft donor. CDR3 sequence: CASSLTGGPTYEQYF. The CDR3 DNA follows: TGTGCCAGCAGTTTGACTGGCGGGCCCACCTACGAGCAGTACTTC.